The clone carrying this T cell receptor (beta chain) has a handful of counts. The target antigen is unknown. This record comes from a study of beta chain features in type 1 diabetes. Study outcomes and limitations: Patients' naive, central memory and regulatory TCRB repertoires appeared more alike than those of healthy donors.

Reverse transcribing all isolated RNA meant expressed TCRB transcripts were sequenced. The assay was immunoSEQ multiplex PCR, and TCRdb's table has in-frame clones only and misses some. This sample yields hundreds of thousands of clones, of which about a sixth are seen a single time; about 0.097% belongs to the top ten. Losses at the gene ends were 4 bases for V and 5 bases for J; bases not matched to a gene: 6. Germline assignment: CDR1 SNHLY and CDR2 FYNNEI. CDR3 size: 14 residues. The chain couples TRBV2 to TRBJ1-2; 8 bases are a match to TRBD1. The sequencing sample was made of naive CD4+ T cells from blood. This receptor was identified in a man younger than 35 in good health. The CDR3 DNA reads as TGTGCCAGCAGTGGCCAGGGGGCGGGTTATGGCTACACCTTC. Protein: CASSGQGAGYGYTF.